This TCR beta chain was sequenced in a study of graft-versus-host responses after intestinal transplantation. Across the whole study: Uniformly, recipients were administered anti-thymocyte globulin induction with subsequent tacrolimus and steroids for around three years.

There are 15 residues in the CDR3. Libraries were prepared by immunoSEQ multiplex PCR; TCRdb keeps only in-frame clonotypes and omits some of them. The table has tens of thousands of clones, around four fifths seen once. A note on this clone: Its specificity is unknown.

Study-wide points: Peak circulating GvH clone levels tracked with early post-transplant HvG declines. GvH clones turned up in recipient marrow; some had shown up first in ileum or blood. Those patients showing graft-donor T cell macrochimerism displayed high graft-versus-host to host-versus-graft clonal ratios in allografts.

The clonotype originates from a human donor who received an intestinal transplant. The J gene is TRBJ2-1, the V gene TRBV7-5; no check of the table's D call, TRBD2, against the DNA was made. TRBV7-5 is flagged as a pseudogene. Sequenced here: unstimulated CD8+ T cells sorted from spleen or lymph node cells, sampled before intestinal transplant. CDR3 in DNA: TGTGTCAGAAGCTACCGGGACTCCTCCTACAATGAGCAGTTCTTC. As protein: CVRSYRDSSYNEQFF.